The 27 T cell receptor beta chains in this list originate from one sample, sequenced in a study of beta chain features in type 1 diabetes. The investigators reverse transcribed all of the isolated RNA, so they sequenced expressed TCRB transcripts. Generated by immunoSEQ multiplex PCR, the TCRdb table keeps only in-frame clones and is missing some. Of under 150,000 clones listed, roughly 53% are singletons. The source material was Tregs from blood. The receptors shown here come from a man younger than 35 in good health.

The chain is built from TRBV28 and TRBJ1-2, with D possibly being TRBD1 (6 bases). Looked up from germline, CDR1 is MDHEN and CDR2 is SYDVKM. V lost 6 bases and J lost 14, with 25 bases in between. The CDR3 totals 14 residues. CDR3 nucleotides: TGTGCCAGCAGCCACCGACTCCGGGACAAGGGTCTAACCTTC. Translating gives CASSHRLRDKGLTF.

The rearrangement uses TRBV5-1 and TRBJ2-5, with D unclear. The CDR3 covers 13 residues. CDR1 SGHRS and CDR2 YFSETQ come from the germline V gene. V lost 2 bases, J lost 3 bases, and 8 bases lay in between. CDR3 sequence (DNA): TGCGCCAGCAGCTTATATGTAGAAGAGACCCAGTACTTC. As protein: CASSLYVEETQYF.

The gene calls are TRBV5-1 and TRBJ2-1; 7 bases match TRBD2. Germline CDR1 SGHRS, CDR2 YFSETQ. The V gene end was trimmed by 0 bases and the J gene end by 5 bases; junction bases not matched to a gene: 8. The CDR3 runs to 16 residues. The CDR3 coding sequence is TGCGCCAGCAGCTTGGCCTGGACTAGGAGGAACAATGAGCAGTTCTTC. It is translated as CASSLAWTRRNNEQFF.

The J gene is TRBJ2-7, the V gene TRBV5-1, with TRBD1 as a possible D gene (6 bases). The CDR3 has 14 residues. Germline values: CDR1 SGHRS, CDR2 YFSETQ. Trimming left V 3 bases short and J 0 bases short, with 10 bases between. The CDR3 loop reads CASSSGQISYEQYF. The CDR3 DNA reads as TGCGCCAGCAGCTCCGGACAGATCTCCTACGAGCAGTACTTC.

The V call is TRBV5-1, the J call TRBJ2-3; 7 positions match TRBD2. Germline CDR1 reads SGHRS; CDR2 reads YFSETQ. Trimming cost V 2 bases and J 0 bases; bases outside gene matches: 3. This CDR3 contains 15 residues. CDR3 loop: CASSFGLGSTDTQYF. The CDR3 DNA is TGCGCCAGCAGCTTTGGACTAGGGAGCACAGATACGCAGTATTTT.

The chain uses TRBV7-9 and TRBJ2-4; 8 bases match TRBD1. The V and J ends lost 3 bases and 0 bases, in that order; junction bases with no gene match: 1. From germline, CDR1 is SEHNR and CDR2 FQNEAQ (reference sequence). The CDR3 consists of 15 residues. This CDR3 reads CASSFQGAAKNIQYF. Written as DNA, the CDR3 is TGTGCCAGCAGCTTCCAGGGGGCAGCCAAAAACATTCAGTACTTC.

The chain recombines TRBV30 with TRBJ2-1, with 9 bases that match TRBD2. Unmatched junction bases numbered 13, after V lost 7 bases and J lost 9 bases. Per the germline V gene, CDR1 is GTSNPN and CDR2 is SVGIG (reference sequence). This CDR3 spans 14 amino acids. CDR3 region: CASPRSGGWAEQFF. The CDR3 bases are TGTGCCTCCCCGAGGAGCGGGGGGTGGGCTGAGCAGTTCTTC.

The sample holds a few counts of this clone. The chain's CDR3 is CASPRQGATHEQYF. The DNA for the CDR3 is TGTGCCAGCCCCCGACAGGGGGCTACACACGAGCAGTACTTC. V and J are TRBV21-1 and TRBJ2-7; TRBD1 was called by the table and not checked on the DNA. TRBV21-1 has pseudogene status. The CDR3 runs 14 residues.

This clone was detected only once. The chain recombines TRBV30 with TRBJ1-5; D ambiguous. The V end was cut by 5 bases, the J end by 7 bases, with 21 bases between. Germline CDR1 is GTSNPN and CDR2 is SVGIG (reference sequence). The CDR3 covers 15 residues. The CDR3 coding sequence is TGTGCCTGGGCCCCCGTTGAGGGATTTAACCAGCCCCAGCATTTT. Protein: CAWAPVEGFNQPQHF.

This clone was counted ten times or more. This chain links TRBV19 with TRBJ2-7, with 12 positions matching TRBD1. In germline, CDR1 is LNHDA, CDR2 SQIVND (reference sequence). The CDR3 loop spans 18 amino acids. V shed 1 base and J 1 base; nucleotides not matched to a gene: 8. The CDR3 here is CASSIAGTGGGKSYEQYF. The CDR3, as DNA: TGTGCCAGTAGTATAGCTGGGACAGGGGGCGGAAAGTCCTACGAGCAGTACTTC.

The table lists this clone with a few counts. This chain uses TRBV5-6 with TRBJ1-2; 7 bases are shared with TRBD1. V lost 5 bases to trimming and J lost 4 bases; unmatched junction nucleotides: 8. The germline V gene has CDR1 SGHDT and CDR2 YYEEEE. CDR3 length: 14 residues. DNA of the CDR3: TGTGCCAGCAGTAGGTGGGGACAGACCTATGGCTACACCTTC. This gives the protein CASSRWGQTYGYTF.

The chain carries TRBV5-1 and TRBJ1-3; D unresolved. The germline V and J ends were trimmed by 6 bases and 0 bases, with 7 bases remaining between them. CDR3 length: 13 residues. Germline V gene sequence: CDR1 SGHRS, CDR2 YFSETQ. This CDR3 is CASKQPSGNTIYF. In DNA, the CDR3 is TGCGCCAGCAAGCAACCCTCTGGAAACACCATATATTTT.

The sample holds a few counts of this clone. The genes are TRBV5-1 and TRBJ2-1; maybe TRBD2 (6 bases). Germline-derived CDR1 and CDR2 are SGHRS and YFSETQ. This CDR3 has 14 residues. Trimming removed 4 bases from V and 2 bases from J, with 10 bases in between. The CDR3 reads CASSGGSPYNEQFF. DNA for the CDR3: TGCGCCAGCAGCGGAGGGTCTCCCTACAATGAGCAGTTCTTC.

This clone was seen a few times. This chain joins TRBV19 and TRBJ1-4, with D perhaps matching TRBD1 (6 bases). The V end was cut by 4 bases, the J end by 13 bases, with 19 bases between. Germline V CDR1 and CDR2: LNHDA, SQIVND (reference sequence). The CDR3 has 14 amino acids. The CDR3 protein is CASSNTGHPWGLFF. For the CDR3, the DNA is TGTGCCAGTAGTAATACGGGACATCCTTGGGGACTGTTTTTT.

This chain links TRBV7-2 with TRBJ2-7, with 9 bases lining up with TRBD2. Unmatched junction bases numbered 2, after V lost 0 bases and J lost 2 bases. CDR1 SGHTA and CDR2 FQGNSA come from the germline V gene. This CDR3 region has 15 residues. In nucleotides, the CDR3 is TGTGCCAGCAGCTTAGCGGGCGGGGGGGCCTACGAGCAGTACTTC. Amino acids: CASSLAGGGAYEQYF.

The chain links TRBV5-1 to TRBJ2-7, with no clear D. The CDR3 spans 14 residues. The ends were cut back, 0 bases at V and 0 bases at J, with 7 bases in the middle. CDR1 and CDR2 from the germline V gene are SGHRS and YFSETQ. The CDR3: CASSLAGPSYEQYF. In nucleotides, the CDR3 is TGCGCCAGCAGCTTGGCGGGTCCCTCCTACGAGCAGTACTTC.

The chain couples TRBV9 to TRBJ2-3; D remains ambiguous. The length of the CDR3 is 13 residues. The germline CDR1 and CDR2 sequences are SGDLS and YYNGEE. V was pared by 7 bases and J by 6 bases, with 15 bases between. Here the CDR3 DNA reads TGTGCCAGCTGCCAGACATCAGGTGATACGCAGTATTTT. Its protein product is CASCQTSGDTQYF. Full variable domain (outside the CDR3, taken from reference TRBV9 and TRBJ2-3): DSGVTQTPKHLITATGQRVTLRCSPRSGDLSVYWYQQSLDQGLQFLIQYYNGEERAKGNILERFSAQQFPDLHSELNLSSLELGDSALYFCASCQTSGDTQYFGPGTRLTVL.

This clone was observed a few times. The gene calls are TRBV5-1 and TRBJ2-7; D perhaps matches TRBD2 (5 bases). Trimming left V 7 bases short and J 0 bases short, with 11 bases between. The CDR3 runs to 13 residues. The germline CDR1 and CDR2 sequences are SGHRS and YFSETQ. The CDR3 DNA sequence: TGCGCCAGCGCCCTAGGGAGCTCCTACGAGCAGTACTTC. Residues: CASALGSSYEQYF.

The chain uses TRBV11-2 and TRBJ2-5; 11 bases fit TRBD2. V shed 5 bases, J shed 1 base, and the junction held 12 bases outside the gene matches. The CDR3 length is 18 residues. From germline, CDR1 is SGHAT and CDR2 FQNNGV. The CDR3 reads CASSPGASGRPLQETQYF. As DNA, the CDR3 is TGTGCCAGCAGCCCTGGGGCTAGCGGGAGGCCCCTCCAAGAGACCCAGTACTTC.

The V gene is TRBV11-2, the J gene TRBJ2-2; D ambiguous. The length of the CDR3 is 16 residues. Germline V gene sequence: CDR1 SGHAT, CDR2 FQNNGV. V lost 8 bases to trimming and J lost 2 bases, with 18 bases between them. This CDR3 reads CASDTVRAGNTGELFF. CDR3 nucleotide sequence: TGTGCCAGCGACACGGTACGCGCCGGAAACACCGGGGAGCTGTTTTTT. The entire variable domain, with the rest obtained from reference TRBV11-2 and TRBJ2-2, is as follows: EAGVAQSPRYKIIEKRQSVAFWCNPISGHATLYWYQQILGQGPKLLIQFQNNGVVDDSQLPKDRFSAERLKGVDSTLKIQPAKLEDSAVYLCASDTVRAGNTGELFFGEGSRLTVL.

CDR3 in amino acids: CASSIATGGTYEQYF. CDR3 nucleotides: TGTGCCAGTAGTATAGCTACAGGGGGGACCTACGAGCAGTACTTC. The chain carries TRBV19 and TRBJ2-7, with TRBD1 matching over 8 bases. The CDR3 consists of 15 residues. V shed 1 base and J 2 bases; nucleotides not matched to a gene: 4. Germline V gene sequence: CDR1 LNHDA, CDR2 SQIVND (reference sequence).

This chain links TRBV5-1 with TRBJ2-2; no definite D call. There are 12 residues in the CDR3. Germline CDR1 reads SGHRS; CDR2 reads YFSETQ. V was clipped by 7 bases and J by 3 bases, with 7 bases between them. CDR3 amino acids: CASLRDTGELFF. Here the CDR3 DNA reads TGCGCCAGCTTACGGGACACCGGGGAGCTGTTTTTT. The full variable domain, with the rest looked up from reference TRBV5-1 and TRBJ2-2, is KAGVTQTPRYLIKTRGQQVTLSCSPISGHRSVSWYQQTPGQGLQFLFEYFSETQRNKGNFPGRFSGRQFSNSRSEMNVSTLELGDSALYLCASLRDTGELFFGEGSRLTVL.

In DNA, the CDR3 is TGTGCCAGTAGAGGGACAGGGGACTGCGAGCAGTACTTC. It codes for CASRGTGDCEQYF. The chain uses TRBV19 and TRBJ2-5; 10 positions agree with TRBD1. With the DNA end fitting TRBJ2-7 better, the J assignment may be wrong. This CDR3 is 13 amino acids long. CDR1 is LNHDA and CDR2 is SQIVND in the germline V gene (reference sequence).

The J gene is TRBJ2-2, the V gene TRBV5-4; 7 bases align to TRBD1. J gave up 7 bases and V 0 bases, and 3 bases lay outside the gene matches. This CDR3 has 14 residues. Per the germline V gene, CDR1 is SGHNT and CDR2 is YYREEE (reference sequence). The CDR3 bases are TGTGCCAGCAGCTTGGAACAGGGGATCGGGGAGCTGTTTTTT. Protein product: CASSLEQGIGELFF.

The chain uses TRBV7-2 and TRBJ2-2; 10 bases fit TRBD1. Trimming at V came to 3 bases and at J to 6 bases, leaving 7 bases not matched to a gene. The CDR3 spans 16 residues. Germline V gives CDR1 SGHTA, CDR2 FQGNSA. The CDR3 nucleotides read TGTGCCAGCAGCTTTTCCCGGACAGGGGGGTCCGGGGAGCTGTTTTTT. This gives the protein CASSFSRTGGSGELFF.

In its sample, this clone was seen a few times. The chain combines TRBV29-1 with TRBJ2-7; 8 nucleotides match TRBD2. The CDR3 totals 13 residues. From germline, CDR1 is SQVTM and CDR2 ANQGSEA. V lost 4 bases and J lost 4; bases outside the gene matches: 6. The CDR3 DNA follows: TGCAGCGTTGGGACTAGCCTCCCTTACGAGCAGTACTTC. Its translation: CSVGTSLPYEQYF.

The rearrangement links TRBV7-2 to TRBJ1-4, with a tentative D call TRBD1 (5 bases). The ends were cut back, 6 bases at V and 7 bases at J, with 9 bases in the middle. In germline, CDR1 is SGHTA, CDR2 FQGNSA. The length of the CDR3 is 12 residues. CDR3: CASSFRGEKLFF. For the CDR3, the DNA is TGTGCCAGCAGTTTTAGGGGTGAAAAACTGTTTTTT. Variable domain in full (rest from reference TRBV7-2 and TRBJ1-4): GAGVSQSPSNKVTEKGKDVELRCDPISGHTALYWYRQSLGQGLEFLIYFQGNSAPDKSGLPSDRFSAERTGGSVSTLTIQRTQQEDSAVYLCASSFRGEKLFFGSGTQLSVL.